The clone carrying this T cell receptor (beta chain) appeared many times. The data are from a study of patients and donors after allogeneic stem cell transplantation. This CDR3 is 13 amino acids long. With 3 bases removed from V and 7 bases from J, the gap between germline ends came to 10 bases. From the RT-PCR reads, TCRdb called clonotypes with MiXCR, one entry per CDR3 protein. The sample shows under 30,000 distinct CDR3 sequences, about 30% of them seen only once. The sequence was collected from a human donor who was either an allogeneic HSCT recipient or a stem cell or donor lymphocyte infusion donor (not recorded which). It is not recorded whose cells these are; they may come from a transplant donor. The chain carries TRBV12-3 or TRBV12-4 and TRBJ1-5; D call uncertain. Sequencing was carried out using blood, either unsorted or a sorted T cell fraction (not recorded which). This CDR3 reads CASSLGGRQPQHF. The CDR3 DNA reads TGTGCCAGCAGTTTGGGCGGTAGGCAGCCCCAGCATTTT.